The 8 T cell receptor beta chains given below trace back to one sample, sequenced in a study of patients and donors after allogeneic stem cell transplantation. Each CDR3 protein gets one entry after TCRdb re-called the RT-PCR reads with MiXCR. Seen here are 400,000 to 450,000 distinct CDR3 sequences, roughly 17% observed once, and the top ten hold about 7%. Source material: blood, either unsorted or a sorted T cell fraction (not recorded which). The receptors come from a human donor who was either an allogeneic HSCT recipient or a stem cell or donor lymphocyte infusion donor (not recorded which). It is not recorded whose cells these are; they may come from a transplant donor.

A few counts support this clonotype. The CDR3 DNA is TGTGCCAGCAGCTCGCCAGGGGCCCGGGAGCTGTTTTTT. This encodes CASSSPGARELFF. V is TRBV5-6 and J is TRBJ2-2; tentative D call: TRBD1 (6 bases). Germline CDR1 reads SGHDT; CDR2 reads YYEEEE. Trimming removed 3 bases at V and 9 bases at J, with 12 bases between. This CDR3 contains 13 residues.

This clonotype showed up just a few times. The CDR3 region is CAISGLAGVGEQFF. CDR3 sequence (DNA): TGTGCCATCAGCGGACTAGCGGGGGTCGGGGAGCAGTTCTTC. The gene calls are TRBV10-3 and TRBJ2-1, with 13 bases fitting TRBD2. J gave up 10 bases and V 6 bases, and 6 bases lay outside the gene matches. The CDR3 covers 14 residues. Germline loops: CDR1 ENHRY, CDR2 SYGVKD.

The sample holds many counts of this clonotype. The gene calls are TRBV6-1 and TRBJ2-7, with 14 nucleotides matching TRBD2. The CDR3 extends over 15 amino acids. Germline V gene data show CDR1 as MNHNS and CDR2 as SASEGT. After removal of 6 bases from V and 0 bases from J, the junction contained 1 base not matched to a gene. The CDR3 spells CASRGTSGSSYEQYF. CDR3 in DNA: TGTGCCAGCAGAGGGACTAGCGGGAGCTCCTACGAGCAGTACTTC.

This clonotype was detected ten times or more. This chain joins TRBV4-1 and TRBJ1-2; a weak D match, TRBD1 (6 bases). CDR1 is MGHRA and CDR2 is YSYEKL in the germline V gene. Trimming left V 5 bases short and J 7 bases short, with 20 bases between. The CDR3 is made up of 15 amino acids. CDR3 bases: TGCGCCAGCAGCTCGGGGGGCGATAAGTACGGTGGCTACACCTTC. Translation gives CASSSGGDKYGGYTF.

This clonotype was observed a few times. The chain joins TRBV7-9 to TRBJ2-7; 8 bases are shared with TRBD2. Germline loops: CDR1 SEHNR, CDR2 FQNEAQ (reference sequence). V gave up 8 bases and J gave up 2 bases; unmatched junction bases: 8. This CDR3 is built from 14 residues. CDR3 nucleotide sequence: TGTGCCAGCGGACCTAGCGGGCGTGCCTACGAGCAGTACTTC. Residues: CASGPSGRAYEQYF.

This sequence joins TRBV5-6 and TRBJ2-7; 10 positions match TRBD2. Germline CDR1 is SGHDT and CDR2 is YYEEEE. The J segment lost 2 bases and the V segment lost 0 bases, leaving 5 bases of the junction unmatched. The CDR3 has 16 amino acids. CDR3 sequence: CASSLGLAGEPYEQYF. In DNA, the CDR3 is TGTGCCAGCAGCTTGGGCCTAGCGGGGGAGCCCTACGAGCAGTACTTC.

This chain connects TRBV14 to TRBJ1-1; the D is unclear. CDR3 size: 13 residues. Germline V CDR1 and CDR2: SGHDN, FVKESK. V lost 7 bases and J lost 1, with 10 bases in between. This CDR3 reads CASMDGWNTEAFF. The CDR3 DNA reads TGTGCCAGCATGGACGGTTGGAACACTGAAGCTTTCTTT.

The chain employs TRBV7-2 and TRBJ1-6; D remains unclear. Germline CDR1 reads SGHTA; CDR2 reads FQGNSA. Trimming took off 8 bases at V and 5 bases at J, with 7 bases between the two ends. The CDR3 spans 12 residues. Here the CDR3 reads CASDGNNSPLHF. CDR3 in DNA: TGTGCCAGCGACGGAAATAATTCACCCCTCCACTTT.